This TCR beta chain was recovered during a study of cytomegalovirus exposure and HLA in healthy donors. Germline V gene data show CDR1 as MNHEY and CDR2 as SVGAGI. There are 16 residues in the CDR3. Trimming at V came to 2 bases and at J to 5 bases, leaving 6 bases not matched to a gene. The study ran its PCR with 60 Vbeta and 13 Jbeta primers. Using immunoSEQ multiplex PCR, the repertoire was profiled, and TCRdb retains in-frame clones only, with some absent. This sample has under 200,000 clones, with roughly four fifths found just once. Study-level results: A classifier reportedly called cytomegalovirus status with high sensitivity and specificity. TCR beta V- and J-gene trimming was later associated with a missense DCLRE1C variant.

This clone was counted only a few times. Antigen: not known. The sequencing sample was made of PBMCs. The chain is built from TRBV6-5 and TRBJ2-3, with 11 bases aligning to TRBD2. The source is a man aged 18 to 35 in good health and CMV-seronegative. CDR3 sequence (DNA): TGTGCCAGCAGTTACCAGGGACTAGCGGTCAGAGATACGCAGTATTTT. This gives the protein CASSYQGLAVRDTQYF.